These T cell receptor beta chains were read from a single sample in a study of shared clonotypes between healthy human individuals. Clones were sequenced by immunoSEQ multiplex PCR, and TCRdb holds only the in-frame ones, with some missing. The sample contains under 1,100,000 clones, approximately 80% of which appear only once. The sample consisted of memory CD4+ T cells from PBMCs. These receptors all come from a man between 18 and 35 years old in good health. Some clones in this sample may be carry-over from other donors' samples. The CDR3 runs from the conserved cysteine through the conserved F or W. Each record gives: J gene, V gene, clone size, D gene, CDR3 protein, CDR3 DNA. A D gene is named only where the DNA matches it firmly. Clone size is shown for a subset of rows, as once, few, many or a class of expanded clone.

J: TRBJ1-6
V: TRBV7-9
size: -
D: -
CDR3: CASSPWDGPSPLHF
DNA: TGTGCCAGCAGCCCGTGGGACGGTCCTTCACCCCTCCACTTT

J: TRBJ1-1
V: TRBV28
size: once
D: -
CDR3: CASSFSGGNTEAFF
DNA: TGTGCCAGCAGTTTCAGCGGGGGGAACACTGAAGCTTTCTTT

J: TRBJ1-3
V: TRBV6-6
size: few
D: TRBD1
CDR3: CASSPTGTGLNTIYF
DNA: TGTGCCAGCAGCCCGACCGGGACAGGGCTAAACACCATATATTTT

J: TRBJ2-7
V: TRBV11-1
size: few
D: -
CDR3: CASSLDGLSYEQYF
DNA: TGTGCCAGCAGCTTAGATGGTTTGTCCTACGAGCAGTACTTC

J: TRBJ2-2
V: TRBV18
size: -
D: TRBD2
CDR3: CASSPRTSGSGELFF
DNA: TGTGCCAGCTCACCCCGGACTAGCGGGAGTGGGGAGCTGTTTTTT

J: TRBJ1-4
V: TRBV10-3
size: once
D: -
CDR3: CASQRDRDEKLFF
DNA: TGTGCCAGCCAGCGGGACCGTGATGAAAAACTGTTTTTT

J: TRBJ1-2
V: TRBV27
size: few
D: -
CDR3: CASSLDGDYGYTF
DNA: TGTGCCAGCAGTTTAGACGGGGATTATGGCTACACCTTC

J: TRBJ1-2
V: TRBV9
size: -
D: -
CDR3: CASSPSRGVPGYTF
DNA: TGTGCCAGCAGCCCCTCCCGGGGGGTGCCTGGCTACACCTTC

J: TRBJ2-7
V: TRBV5-1
size: -
D: TRBD1
CDR3: CASSLSDPGQSEQYF
DNA: TGCGCCAGCAGCCTCTCGGACCCGGGACAGAGCGAGCAGTACTTC

J: TRBJ2-2
V: TRBV11-3
size: many
D: -
CDR3: CASSGSRAGELFF
DNA: TGTGCCAGCAGTGGTAGCCGAGCCGGGGAGCTGTTTTTT

J: TRBJ1-2
V: TRBV5-8
size: -
D: -
CDR3: CASSRLSGYTF
DNA: TGTGCCAGCAGCCGATTGAGTGGCTACACCTTC

J: TRBJ1-4
V: TRBV2
size: -
D: -
CDR3: CASRTERNEKLFF
DNA: TGTGCCAGCAGGACGGAACGAAATGAAAAACTGTTTTTT

J: TRBJ1-6
V: TRBV30
size: -
D: -
CDR3: CAWNPGVGPLHF
DNA: TGTGCCTGGAACCCAGGGGTTGGACCCCTCCACTTT

J: TRBJ1-5
V: TRBV28
size: -
D: -
CDR3: CASRYEDGGYNQPQHF
DNA: TGTGCCAGCCGATATGAGGACGGAGGTTATAATCAGCCCCAGCATTTT

J: TRBJ1-2
V: TRBV4-2
size: few
D: TRBD1
CDR3: CASSQPTGEGYGYTF
DNA: TGTGCCAGCAGCCAGCCGACAGGGGAAGGCTATGGCTACACCTTC

J: TRBJ1-5
V: TRBV6-1
size: -
D: TRBD1
CDR3: CASSEQGGNQPQHF
DNA: TGTGCCAGCAGTGAACAGGGGGGGAATCAGCCCCAGCATTTT

J: TRBJ2-1
V: TRBV6-7
size: once
D: TRBD2
CDR3: CASSLLAGIIYNEQFF
DNA: TGTGCCAGCAGTCTACTAGCGGGCATAATATACAATGAGCAGTTCTTC

J: TRBJ2-2
V: TRBV5-1
size: -
D: TRBD2
CDR3: CASSGNPSGGNTGELFF
DNA: TGCGCCAGCAGCGGAAATCCTAGCGGGGGGAACACCGGGGAGCTGTTTTTT

J: TRBJ2-1
V: TRBV12-5
size: -
D: TRBD2
CDR3: CASGHWGLVSYNEQFF
DNA: TGTGCTAGTGGCCATTGGGGACTAGTCTCCTACAATGAGCAGTTCTTC

J: TRBJ2-5
V: TRBV29-1
size: -
D: -
CDR3: CSVEGPRNQETQYF
DNA: TGCAGCGTCGAGGGACCCCGAAACCAAGAGACCCAGTACTTC

J: TRBJ1-2
V: TRBV27
size: -
D: TRBD1
CDR3: CASSPRTGLYGYTF
DNA: TGTGCCAGCAGTCCACGGACAGGTCTTTATGGCTACACCTTC

J: TRBJ2-2
V: TRBV6-1
size: few
D: -
CDR3: CASRDGNTGELFF
DNA: TGTGCCAGCAGGGACGGGAACACCGGGGAGCTGTTTTTT

J: TRBJ1-2
V: TRBV4-3
size: -
D: -
CDR3: CASSIRRKTYGYTF
DNA: TGCGCCAGCAGCATACGTCGAAAGACCTATGGCTACACCTTC

J: TRBJ2-7
V: TRBV6-1
size: -
D: TRBD1
CDR3: CASRLRQGRNEQYF
DNA: TGTGCCAGCAGACTCCGACAGGGAAGGAACGAGCAGTACTTC

J: TRBJ1-2
V: TRBV29-1
size: -
D: -
CDR3: CSVKRQGSDGYTF
DNA: TGCAGCGTCAAACGGCAGGGGAGCGATGGCTACACCTTC

J: TRBJ1-2
V: TRBV9
size: -
D: TRBD1
CDR3: CASSVDRGGYGYTF
DNA: TGTGCCAGCAGCGTAGACAGGGGCGGCTATGGCTACACCTTC

J: TRBJ2-2
V: TRBV28
size: -
D: -
CDR3: CASRARVSGELFF
DNA: TGTGCCAGCAGGGCAAGGGTATCCGGGGAGCTGTTTTTT

J: TRBJ2-5
V: TRBV2
size: -
D: -
CDR3: CASRQGTQYF
DNA: TGTGCCAGCCGGCAGGGGACCCAGTACTTC

J: TRBJ2-1
V: TRBV6-5
size: -
D: TRBD2
CDR3: CASSYRAGVPYEQFF
DNA: TGTGCCAGCAGTTATAGAGCGGGAGTTCCCTATGAGCAGTTCTTC

J: TRBJ1-4
V: TRBV5-6
size: -
D: -
CDR3: CASSLGSTNEKLFF
DNA: TGTGCCAGCAGCTTGGGTTCAACTAATGAAAAACTGTTTTTT

J: TRBJ1-1
V: TRBV5-8
size: -
D: TRBD1
CDR3: CASRDRGLSNTEAFF
DNA: TGTGCCAGTCGGGACAGGGGACTATCGAACACTGAAGCTTTCTTT

J: TRBJ2-2
V: TRBV7-2
size: -
D: TRBD2
CDR3: CASSLRTSTGELFF
DNA: TGTGCCAGCAGCTTGCGGACTAGCACCGGGGAGCTGTTTTTT